This TCR beta chain was captured by sequencing in a study of blood T cells in healthy people across ages (dated by TCRdb to 2015 to 2017). In terms of the full investigation: Template switching captured roughly one uniquely barcoded TCR beta cDNA molecule per two T cells in model experiments. Two additional independent replicas of 1 million unique cDNA reads from the same blood draw were analyzed for two donors (one aged 18 to 30 and one aged 80 or older). Age-related changes in TCR beta repertoire diversity were measured in the study by deep sequencing normalized with unique cDNA molecular identifiers. To avoid experimental bias, donors of different ages were randomly spread across the sequencing lanes. The donors were divided into four age groups: young (average about 15 years), middle-aged (approximately 42), aged (approximately 62) and long-lived (82).

The roughly 39 donors, aged about 6 to 95 years, were systemically healthy Caucasian individuals from Russia. Each donor gave ten milliliters of peripheral blood, collected into EDTA-treated Vacutainer tubes. Ficoll-Paque density-gradient centrifugation was used to isolate PBMCs, with at least 6 million obtained per sample. Total RNA, at least 6 micrograms per sample, was extracted from PBMCs with Trizol reagent. The percentages of naive CD45RAhigh/CD27high T cells were determined by flow cytometry on a PBMC aliquot from every donor. A word on this clonotype: Its antigen remains undetermined. Base-call qualities are not available, and no considerably larger clone is one nucleotide away.

Receptor libraries were prepared by 5' RACE. Sequencing instrument: Illumina HiSeq 2500. A second PCR of roughly 6 to 11 cycles was run with a J-beta primer mix and a sample-barcoded 5' primer. A template-switch 5' adaptor carrying 12 random nucleotides introduced a unique molecular identifier onto each TCR beta cDNA molecule. At least 2.5 million CDR3-containing paired-end reads were obtained from each sample. All of the RNA was converted into first-strand cDNA using the Mint cDNA synthesis kit, with a TRBC-specific oligonucleotide serving as the primer. Following uracil-DNA glycosylase treatment, a first 18-cycle PCR with universal primers M1SS and BC2_uni_R was performed on all cDNA. As for the original processing: Each sample was normalized by randomly selecting 1 million high-quality reads, each carrying a distinct molecular identifier. Instead of being binned into consensus sequences, reads that shared molecular identifiers were thrown out. MiTCR, with a Q25 quality threshold and the strictest error-elimination algorithm, was used for CDR3 identification, clonotype clustering and error correction. A nonparametric unseen species model with Euler transformation was used to estimate a lower bound on total TCR beta diversity. TCRdb cleaned the public reads at Q25 with fastp, built clones with MiXCR and kept in-frame beta chains. Here each entry gathers all rows of one CDR3 protein and keeps the most common genes and DNA. What appears here as the V and J calls and clone size reflects TCRdb's work, not the paper's. A total of approximately 1.5 million distinct CDR3 sequences appear in this sample, about 35% of them only once. The biggest ten clones account for around 11% of the sample.

CDR1 and CDR2, per the germline V gene, are MGHRA and YSYEKL. The CDR3 contains 15 residues, cysteine and phenylalanine counted. The read is trimmed to its CDR3 DNA, 45 bases read in frame from base 1. Relative to germline, V is missing 0 bases and J is missing 5 bases, with 5 bases of the junction outside any gene match. The investigation overall reported the following: Bulk unsorted PBMC profiling prevented conclusive comparison of naive and antigen-experienced compartments. A strong correlation was found between observed TCR beta diversity and the percentage of naive T cells measured by flow cytometry. As age increased, observed TCR beta diversity per million T cells dropped in a roughly linear way, and a significant reduction was already evident by age about 40. The long-lived group showed more naive CD4+ T cells, fewer expanded clones and increased TCR diversity than the aged group, suggesting age selection. Because donor CMV infection status was unknown, age-related changes in expanded clonotypes were potentially confounded. Estimates of total diversity based on one million sequenced T cells were considered lower bounds and underestimates.

In this chain, TRBV4-1 is recombined with TRBJ1-2, with 8 bases aligning to TRBD1. This sequence was found in a woman aged 25 to 39 in good health. The material sequenced was blood. The DNA sequence is as follows: TGCGCCAGCAGCCAAGATCAGGGGGCGGGTTATGGCTACACCTTC. Translated, it reads CASSQDQGAGYGYTF.